This T cell receptor beta chain comes out of a study of shared clonotypes between healthy human individuals. Regarding the study as a whole: Incomplete sequencing of sorted subsets was indicated by rarefaction despite large depth. For naive CD4 cells, 4% to 5% of clonotypes were shared across a few donors.

In germline, CDR1 is SEHNR, CDR2 FQNEAQ (reference sequence). Trimming stripped 0 bases from V and 3 bases from J, with 9 bases between. The CDR3 loop spans 16 amino acids. Profiling relied on immunoSEQ multiplex PCR, and the TCRdb table lists in-frame clones only, not all of them. The sample shows under 1 million clones, 96% of them seen only once. Naive-designated CD8 cells lacked CD45RO, were positively enriched for CCR7, and omitted terminally differentiated effector memory CD45RA+ cells. With respect to this clone: Its specificity is unknown.

The TCR was taken from a young man in good health. What was sequenced was naive CD8+ T cells sorted from blood. This chain links TRBV7-9 with TRBJ2-6, with TRBD2 as a possible D gene (5 bases). The CDR3 reads CASSLADGDGANVLTF. The CDR3 region has the DNA TGTGCCAGCAGCTTAGCGGACGGGGATGGGGCCAACGTCCTGACTTTC.